The 20 T cell receptor beta chains below were found in one sample sequenced in a study of CD8 T cells in Susac syndrome. cDNA came from about 0.51 to 1 ug RNA primed by random hexamers. From the immunoSEQ multiplex PCR reads, TCRdb called clonotypes with MiXCR, one entry per CDR3 protein. The top ten hold under 0.2% of the sample, which has about 130,000 distinct CDR3 sequences, over 90% seen once. The sequencing input was CD8+ T cells from PBMCs. Receptors were obtained from a human donor with Susac syndrome.

This clonotype was picked up one time. V is TRBV9 and J is TRBJ2-1, with 10 bases that match TRBD2. The germline gives CDR1 SGDLS, CDR2 YYNGEE. Losses at the gene ends were 1 base for V and 8 bases for J; bases not matched to a gene: 3. The CDR3 sequence is 14 residues long. The chain's CDR3 is CASSVSGRGDEQFF. The CDR3 DNA reads TGTGCCAGCAGCGTAAGCGGGAGGGGCGATGAGCAGTTCTTC.

The chain recombines TRBV30 with TRBJ2-3; D might be TRBD1 or TRBD2, each matching 6 bases. Per the germline V gene, CDR1 is GTSNPN and CDR2 is SVGIG (reference sequence). There are 14 residues in the CDR3. Between the trimmed V and J ends, which lost 3 bases and 1 base, there was a span of 11 bases. The CDR3 protein is CAWSDRGGTDTQYF. CDR3 sequence (DNA): TGTGCCTGGAGCGATAGGGGGGGCACAGATACGCAGTATTTT.

This chain connects TRBV24-1 to TRBJ2-5; D not resolved. V lost 0 bases and J 1 base, leaving 8 bases between the germline ends. The CDR3 is made up of 15 amino acids. CDR1 and CDR2 from the germline V gene are KGHDR and SFDVKD. CDR3 loop: CATSDLNGLQETQYF. DNA of the CDR3: TGTGCCACCAGTGATTTGAACGGTCTCCAAGAGACCCAGTACTTC.

The CDR3 region is CASREMIGYTF. The CDR3 region has the DNA TGTGCCAGCAGGGAAATGATAGGCTACACCTTC. The chain combines TRBV18 with TRBJ1-2, with D unclear. Germline V gene data show CDR1 as KGHSH and CDR2 as LQKENI. Trimming shortened V by 8 bases and J by 8 bases, and 12 bases separated the two germline ends. CDR3 size: 11 residues. Combining the CDR3 with reference TRBV18 and TRBJ1-2 gives the whole variable domain NAGVMQNPRHLVRRRGQEARLRCSPMKGHSHVYWYRQLPEEGLKFMVYLQKENIIDESGMPKERFSAEFPKEGPSILRIQQVVRGDSAAYFCASREMIGYTFGSGTRLTVV.

The chain is built from TRBV29-1 and TRBJ2-1; 12 bases fit TRBD1. Germline V gives CDR1 SQVTM, CDR2 ANQGSEA. This CDR3 region has 15 residues. V lost 4 bases and J lost 6; bases outside the gene matches: 7. In nucleotides, the CDR3 is TGCAGCGTTGTGGGACAGGGGGCACCATCCAATGAGCAGTTCTTC. This translates into CSVVGQGAPSNEQFF.

The chain employs TRBV1 and TRBJ2-5; TRBD2, the table's D call, lacks a check against the DNA. TRBV1 corresponds to a pseudogene. The CDR3 runs to 15 residues. The CDR3 DNA follows: TGCACCAGCAGCCAAGATCAGCGGGGTAAAGAGACCCAGTACTTC. This encodes CTSSQDQRGKETQYF.

The rearrangement links TRBV20-1 to TRBJ1-4, with 7 bases identical to TRBD1. The germline V gene encodes CDR1 DFQATT and CDR2 SNEGSKA (reference sequence). The CDR3 contains 13 residues. The ends lost 6 bases at V and 4 bases at J; junction bases unmatched: 5. The CDR3 nucleotides are TGCAGTGCGACGGGACAGAATAATGAAAAACTGTTTTTT. This gives the protein CSATGQNNEKLFF.

The rearrangement links TRBV20-1 to TRBJ2-3; 8 nucleotides align to TRBD2. Germline CDR1 is DFQATT and CDR2 is SNEGSKA (reference sequence). This CDR3 comprises 17 residues. With V trimmed by 4 bases and J by 2 bases, 14 bases remained unmatched. CDR3 loop: CSAIPALAGGDTDTQYF. The CDR3 nucleotides are TGCAGTGCTATTCCCGCACTGGCGGGGGGTGACACAGATACGCAGTATTTT.

This chain uses TRBV11-1 with TRBJ2-7; no clear D. The CDR3 spans 15 residues. V was pared by 6 bases and J by 2 bases, with 17 bases between. Looked up from germline, CDR1 is SGHAT and CDR2 is FQDESV (reference sequence). In DNA, the CDR3 is TGTGCCAGCAGTTTTCGCCCCTTAGCACCCTACGAGCAGTACTTC. Translated, it gives CASSFRPLAPYEQYF.

V is TRBV6-2 or TRBV6-3 and J is TRBJ2-7; D may be TRBD1 (7 bases). CDR1 and CDR2 (germline): MNHEY, SVGEGT. Trimming removed 5 bases from V and 5 bases from J, with 22 bases in between. This CDR3 is built from 16 residues. The CDR3 coding sequence is TGTGCCAGCAGTCTCGACAGGGACTCTGGTTATGACGAGCAGTACTTC. Its translation is CASSLDRDSGYDEQYF.

The chain couples TRBV4-1 to TRBJ1-5, with TRBD1 as a possible D gene (6 bases). Trimming pared 4 bases from V and 0 bases from J, leaving 10 bases between. The CDR3 loop spans 15 amino acids. Per the germline V gene, CDR1 is MGHRA and CDR2 is YSYEKL. In nucleotides, the CDR3 is TGCGCCAGCAGCCCCGGGACAAATAGCAATCAGCCCCAGCATTTT. This translates into CASSPGTNSNQPQHF.

The V gene is TRBV4-1, the J gene TRBJ1-1; TRBD1 matches 7 bases. Trimming removed 4 bases from V and 4 bases from J; junction bases left unmatched: 3. The germline V gene has CDR1 MGHRA and CDR2 YSYEKL. The length of the CDR3 is 13 residues. CDR3 sequence (DNA): TGCGCCAGCAGCCCCGCAGGGGGCACTGAAGCTTTCTTT. This gives the protein CASSPAGGTEAFF.

The rearrangement uses TRBV20-1 and TRBJ1-5, with TRBD1 as a possible D gene (6 bases). V was clipped by 4 bases and J by 4 bases, with 20 bases between them. CDR1 is DFQATT, CDR2 SNEGSKA, per germline (reference sequence). CDR3 length: 16 amino acids. The CDR3: CSATTRARGRNQPQHF. The CDR3 coding sequence is TGCAGTGCTACTACTAGAGCCAGGGGCCGGAATCAGCCCCAGCATTTT.

The chain combines TRBV12-3 or TRBV12-4 with TRBJ1-1, with a weak D call TRBD1 (6 bases). Trimming took 4 bases from V and 9 from J, leaving 15 bases between them. This CDR3 region has 13 residues. CDR3 DNA sequence: TGTGCCAGCAGTTACGGGGGGCAGGCTCAAGCTTTCTTT. Protein sequence: CASSYGGQAQAFF.

This chain links TRBV12-3 or TRBV12-4 with TRBJ2-3; 7 bases are shared with TRBD2. Trimming took 3 bases from V and 0 from J; bases not matched to a gene: 21. This CDR3 spans 21 amino acids. The CDR3 bases are TGTGCCAGCAGTTTCATCCCAGAACCCATACCGGGAGGCCCTAGCACAGATACGCAGTATTTT. Translating it yields CASSFIPEPIPGGPSTDTQYF.

This chain connects TRBV5-1 to TRBJ1-1; D is unclear. CDR3 length: 16 amino acids. Per germline, CDR1 SGHRS and CDR2 YFSETQ. Trimming removed 0 bases from V and 1 base from J, with 13 bases in between. This chain's CDR3 is CASSLDGEIPNTEAFF. In DNA, the CDR3 is TGCGCCAGCAGCTTGGACGGGGAAATACCGAACACTGAAGCTTTCTTT.

The CDR3 region is CASSQVGLETQYF. The CDR3 DNA sequence: TGCGCCAGCAGCCAAGTGGGGTTAGAGACCCAGTACTTC. The chain employs TRBV4-1 and TRBJ2-5; D is unresolved. Germline V gene lookup returns CDR1 MGHRA and CDR2 YSYEKL. V dropped 1 base and J dropped 4 bases, with 7 bases sitting between them. The CDR3 length is 13 residues.

The gene calls are TRBV2 and TRBJ1-2; no clear D. This CDR3 region has 9 residues. Germline CDR1 and CDR2: SNHLY and FYNNEI. The ends were cut back, 10 bases at V and 12 bases at J, with 12 bases in the middle. The CDR3, as DNA: TGTGCCACGCCCAAAAGGAACACCTTC. Amino acid sequence: CATPKRNTF.

This clonotype was detected only once. V and J are TRBV6-1 and TRBJ2-3; D might be TRBD1 (5 bases). This CDR3 has 13 amino acids. Germline assignment: CDR1 MNHNS and CDR2 SASEGT. V shed 3 bases and J shed 6 bases, with 10 bases lying between them. CDR3 loop: CASSDGRVDTQYF. As DNA, the CDR3 is TGTGCCAGCAGTGATGGCAGGGTCGATACGCAGTATTTT.

The rearrangement joins TRBV24-1 to TRBJ2-1; 10 bases line up with TRBD1. CDR1 and CDR2 from the germline V gene are KGHDR and SFDVKD. The length of the CDR3 is 12 residues. The trim removed 7 bases at V and 7 bases at J, leaving 0 bases unmatched. CDR3 DNA sequence: TGTGCCACCAGGGACAGGGGGAATGAGCAGTTCTTC. This encodes CATRDRGNEQFF.